Each of the 15 T cell receptor beta chains below was sequenced from the same sample in a study of blood T cell repertoires in COVID-19. Sequencing was performed with immunoSEQ multiplex PCR; in TCRdb, only in-frame clones are kept and a portion is missing. The sample yields fewer than 500,000 clones, 70% to 85% seen once. Sequenced input: peripheral blood. The receptors derive from a human donor with acute or convalescent COVID-19. The donor label of this sample is uncertain.

The rearrangement links TRBV10-3 to TRBJ1-3, with D uncertain. The CDR3 sequence is 12 residues long. The germline CDR1 and CDR2 sequences are ENHRY and SYGVKD. V gave up 3 bases and J gave up 4 bases, with 4 bases separating them. The CDR3 spells CAISDRGNTIYF. The CDR3 DNA sequence: TGTGCCATCAGTGATCGGGGAAACACCATATATTTT.

This chain joins TRBV23-1 and TRBJ1-2; D gene ambiguous. TRBV23-1 is designated an ORF whose function remains uncertain. This CDR3 spans 13 amino acids. V lost 8 bases, J lost 12 bases, and 22 bases lay in between. CDR3 sequence reads: CASRPPRPGINTF. The CDR3 coding sequence is TGCGCCAGCCGTCCCCCCCGACCGGGGATCAACACCTTC.

This chain joins TRBV6-1 and TRBJ1-3; D gene unclear. Germline V gene sequence: CDR1 MNHNS, CDR2 SASEGT. V gave up 0 bases and J gave up 0 bases, with 6 bases separating them. CDR3 length: 15 amino acids. The CDR3 DNA follows: TGTGCCAGCAGTGAAGCGTGGAGCTCTGGAAACACCATATATTTT. Its translation is CASSEAWSSGNTIYF.

CDR3: CASRERGGGRADTQYF. The DNA of the CDR3 is TGTGCCAGTAGAGAACGTGGGGGCGGGAGGGCAGATACGCAGTATTTT. The rearrangement links TRBV19 to TRBJ2-3; the match to TRBD2 covers 9 bases. J was trimmed by 4 bases and V by 6 bases; bases with no gene match: 11. This CDR3 region has 16 residues. CDR1 is LNHDA, CDR2 SQIVND, per germline (reference sequence).

The chain uses TRBV9 and TRBJ1-2; no clear D. The germline V gene encodes CDR1 SGDLS and CDR2 YYNGEE. With 0 bases removed from V and 3 bases from J, the gap between germline ends came to 9 bases. The length of the CDR3 is 14 residues. The CDR3 protein is CASSVAPGHYGYTF. DNA of the CDR3: TGTGCCAGCAGCGTAGCTCCGGGTCACTATGGCTACACCTTC.

This rearrangement joins TRBV2 to TRBJ1-5; a weak D match, TRBD1 (6 bases). The V gene lost 3 bases and the J gene lost 7 bases, with 13 bases spanning the gap. This CDR3 spans 14 amino acids. Germline loops: CDR1 SNHLY, CDR2 FYNNEI. The CDR3 is CASSDLDRTQPQHF. Written as DNA, the CDR3 is TGTGCCAGCAGTGACTTGGACAGAACACAGCCCCAGCATTTT.

The gene calls are TRBV5-6 and TRBJ2-1, with 10 bases fitting TRBD2. The CDR3 has 16 residues. Trimming took 0 bases from V and 4 from J; bases not matched to a gene: 4. Germline V lookup: CDR1 SGHDT, CDR2 YYEEEE. In DNA, the CDR3 is TGTGCCAGCAGCTTGGGGCTAGCGGGAGAATACAATGAGCAGTTCTTC. It codes for CASSLGLAGEYNEQFF.

The gene calls are TRBV28 and TRBJ1-5, with D possibly being TRBD1 (6 bases). This CDR3 contains 16 residues. Trimming shortened V by 5 bases and J by 5 bases, and 19 bases separated the two germline ends. CDR1 and CDR2 (germline): MDHEN, SYDVKM. The CDR3 DNA reads TGTGCCAGCAGTACCCGCGAGGGACAATTGCATCAGCCCCAGCATTTT. Its translation is CASSTREGQLHQPQHF.

This chain's CDR3 is CAWSPGGSSNQPQHF. In nucleotides, the CDR3 is TGTGCCTGGAGTCCCGGGGGGTCTAGCAATCAGCCCCAGCATTTT. This chain links TRBV30 with TRBJ1-5, with D possibly being TRBD1 (5 bases). CDR3 size: 15 residues. Looked up from germline, CDR1 is GTSNPN and CDR2 is SVGIG (reference sequence). With 2 bases removed from V and 0 bases from J, the gap between germline ends came to 11 bases.

This clone was observed once. This sequence joins TRBV30 and TRBJ2-5, with D possibly matching TRBD1 (6 bases). Trimming stripped 0 bases from V and 4 bases from J, with 15 bases between. The germline CDR1 and CDR2 sequences are GTSNPN and SVGIG (reference sequence). This CDR3 spans 15 amino acids. CDR3 in amino acids: CAWSVSPSRGETQYF. In DNA, the CDR3 is TGTGCCTGGAGTGTGTCGCCGTCCAGGGGAGAGACCCAGTACTTC.

The chain combines TRBV5-1 with TRBJ1-5; TRBD1 aligns across 7 bases. Trimming removed 0 bases from V and 3 bases from J; junction bases left unmatched: 9. This CDR3 is built from 17 residues. Germline CDR1 is SGHRS and CDR2 is YFSETQ. The CDR3: CASSLEPVGTVNQPQHF. CDR3 DNA sequence: TGCGCCAGCAGCTTGGAGCCTGTAGGGACAGTCAATCAGCCCCAGCATTTT.

The table lists this clone with a few counts. The rearrangement joins TRBV29-1 to TRBJ1-2; D perhaps matches TRBD1 (6 bases). The germline V gene has CDR1 SQVTM and CDR2 ANQGSEA. The CDR3 contains 12 residues. Deletions cut 4 bases from V and 8 bases from J, with 14 bases between. In nucleotides, the CDR3 is TGCAGCGTTGCAAACAGGGCCGGAGGCTACACCTTC. Its translation is CSVANRAGGYTF. The complete variable domain, with remaining parts taken from reference TRBV29-1 and TRBJ1-2, reads SAVISQKPSRDICQRGTSLTIQCQVDSQVTMMFWYRQQPGQSLTLIATANQGSEATYESGFVIDKFPISRPNLTFSTLTVSNMSPEDSSIYLCSVANRAGGYTFGSGTRLTVV.

This chain joins TRBV5-1 and TRBJ1-2; D is possibly TRBD1 (6 bases). V was trimmed by 1 base and J by 4 bases, leaving 14 bases between them. From germline, CDR1 is SGHRS and CDR2 YFSETQ. The CDR3 has 15 amino acids. In nucleotides, the CDR3 is TGCGCCAGCAGCTTGACGGCTGGACAGTCCTATGGCTACACCTTC. This sequence encodes CASSLTAGQSYGYTF. Full variable domain (remainder filled in from reference TRBV5-1 and TRBJ1-2): KAGVTQTPRYLIKTRGQQVTLSCSPISGHRSVSWYQQTPGQGLQFLFEYFSETQRNKGNFPGRFSGRQFSNSRSEMNVSTLELGDSALYLCASSLTAGQSYGYTFGSGTRLTVV.

This chain links TRBV24-1 with TRBJ2-3, with 9 nucleotides matching TRBD1. The CDR3 runs to 17 residues. The germline CDR1 and CDR2 sequences are KGHDR and SFDVKD. Trimming at V came to 3 bases and at J to 1 base, leaving 7 bases not matched to a gene. This chain's CDR3 is CATSDPGQGTRTDTQYF. DNA of the CDR3: TGTGCCACCAGTGATCCAGGACAGGGGACCCGCACAGATACGCAGTATTTT.

This clone occurred once. The chain recombines TRBV28 with TRBJ2-2, with 7 bases fitting TRBD2. This CDR3 contains 16 residues. V shed 3 bases and J 5 bases; nucleotides not matched to a gene: 9. CDR1 is MDHEN and CDR2 is SYDVKM in the germline V gene. The CDR3, as DNA: TGTGCCAGCAGTTTCACGGGAGGTGCGCGGACCGGGGAGCTGTTTTTT. Translating it yields CASSFTGGARTGELFF.